These T cell receptor beta chains were read from a single sample in a study of Ad26.COV2.S vaccination and SARS-CoV-2 variants. The repertoire was sequenced with immunoSEQ multiplex PCR; TCRdb's copy has only in-frame clones and lacks some. The table records approximately 400,000 clones, roughly 85% of them present only once. The sample here was peripheral blood, taken in a trial of Ad26.COV2.S vaccine versus placebo. Receptor source: a person between 18 and 65 years old who received the Ad26.COV2.S COVID-19 vaccine or a placebo. CDR3s include the opening cysteine and the closing phenylalanine or tryptophan. D genes are given only for firm matches. Rows may omit the clone size; those that give it use once, few, many or a size class.

abundance	v_gene	d_gene	j_gene	CDR3nt	CDR3aa
.	TRBV5-1	.	TRBJ1-2	TGCGCCAGCAGCCCGGGGGACGGATTTACTATGGAAGGCACCTTC	CASSPGDGFTMEGTF
.	TRBV11-2	.	TRBJ2-3	TGTGCCAGCAGCTTGAACAGACAAACAGATACGCAGTATTTT	CASSLNRQTDTQYF
.	TRBV2	.	TRBJ2-5	TGTGCCAGCAGTGCGGAGACACAAGAGACCCAGTACTTC	CASSAETQETQYF
.	TRBV30	.	TRBJ1-5	TGTGCCTGGAGTGTATCCACGGGGCAGCCCCAGCATTTT	CAWSVSTGQPQHF
.	TRBV6-6	.	TRBJ1-1	TGTGCCAGCAGTGATGCCCAATCGGGGAACACTGAAGCTTTCTTT	CASSDAQSGNTEAFF
.	TRBV19	.	TRBJ1-2	TGTGCCAGTAGTATAGATCTTTGGTCGGCTTATGGCTACACCTTC	CASSIDLWSAYGYTF
.	TRBV5-1	.	TRBJ2-5	TGCGCCAGCAGAGGAGCGGTGGGGGGAGAGACCCAGTACTTC	CASRGAVGGETQYF
.	TRBV6-2/TRBV6-3	.	TRBJ1-2	TGTGCCAGCAGTTACATTGGAGCCTATGGCTACACCTTC	CASSYIGAYGYTF
.	TRBV5-4	.	TRBJ2-2	TGTGCCAGCAGCAAACCAGGGAGGACGGAGGAGCTGTTTTTT	CASSKPGRTEELFF
.	TRBV15	TRBD1	TRBJ1-1	TGTGCCACCAGCATATCTGGACAGGGTAAAGCTTTCTTT	CATSISGQGKAFF
.	TRBV27	TRBD2	TRBJ2-7	TGTGCCAGCAGCCGGCCGGGACTAGCGGGAAGGGAGCAGTACTTC	CASSRPGLAGREQYF
.	TRBV28	TRBD1	TRBJ2-1	TGTGCCAGCAGTCCTCCGGGACAGGGTCGGAATGAGCAGTTCTTC	CASSPPGQGRNEQFF
.	TRBV12-3/TRBV12-4	.	TRBJ2-7	TGTGCCAGCAGTACCGACAGCTCCTACGAGCAGTACTTC	CASSTDSSYEQYF
.	TRBV30	.	TRBJ2-7	TGTGCCTTCCTTGGGAAACCTTCCTACGAGCAGTACTTC	CAFLGKPSYEQYF
once	TRBV5-1	TRBD2	TRBJ2-3	TGCGCCAGCAGCTTGGGACTAGCGGGAGCGAGGGGCACAGATACGCAGTATTTT	CASSLGLAGARGTDTQYF
.	TRBV20-1	.	TRBJ1-2	TGCAGTGCTAGTCAAGGGGGGAACAACTATGGCTACACCTTC	CSASQGGNNYGYTF
.	TRBV19	.	TRBJ1-1	TGTGCCAGTAGTATGGGCAGGGCCAGTGCTGGCACTGAAGCTTTCTTT	CASSMGRASAGTEAFF
.	TRBV7-2	.	TRBJ2-7	TGTGCCAGCAGCTTAGAAGCCCCCTACGAGCAGTACTTC	CASSLEAPYEQYF
.	TRBV30	.	TRBJ1-1	TGTGCCTGGAGTGTAGGGTGGGGAACTGAAGCTTTCTTT	CAWSVGWGTEAFF
.	TRBV10-3	TRBD2	TRBJ2-1	TGTGCCATCAGTGAGATGACCACGGGACTAGCGGGAATTGGTGAGCAGTTCTTC	CAISEMTTGLAGIGEQFF
.	TRBV6-2/TRBV6-3	.	TRBJ2-1	TGTGCCAGCAGTTTTACTACCTACAATGAGCAGTTCTTC	CASSFTTYNEQFF
.	TRBV2	TRBD2	TRBJ2-5	TGTGCCAGCAGTGATCGGAGCGGGGGCACCAGGGAGACCCAGTACTTC	CASSDRSGGTRETQYF
.	TRBV19	.	TRBJ1-3	TGTGCCAGTAGTGTCGCAGCCACTGGAAACACCATATATTTT	CASSVAATGNTIYF
.	TRBV29-1	.	TRBJ1-2	TGCAGCGTTGTGGGCAGGGGAGGTGCAAGTGGAGGCTACACCTTC	CSVVGRGGASGGYTF
.	TRBV5-1	TRBD1	TRBJ1-2	TGCGCCAGCAGCTTGGCAGGGGGAGGTGGCTACACCTTC	CASSLAGGGGYTF
.	TRBV28	TRBD1	TRBJ1-5	TGTGCCAGCAGCCAAGGGACAGAGAGCAATCAGCCCCAGCATTTT	CASSQGTESNQPQHF
many	TRBV19	.	TRBJ2-5	TGTGCCAGTAGTTTTCAGGCTGGGGAGACCCAGTACTTC	CASSFQAGETQYF
once	TRBV15	.	TRBJ1-3	TGTGCCACCAGCAGAGATAAAGGGCGTAGGGACACCATATATTTT	CATSRDKGRRDTIYF
.	TRBV19	TRBD2	TRBJ2-7	TGTGCCAGTAGTACGGGACTAGCGTACGAGCAGTACTTC	CASSTGLAYEQYF
.	TRBV7-2	.	TRBJ2-7	TGTGCCAGCAGCCTTTATGCGGTAGCCAGCTCCTACGAGCAGTACTTC	CASSLYAVASSYEQYF
once	TRBV2	TRBD2	TRBJ2-1	TGTGCCAGCAGTGCTTCCGCGGGGGGCTGGTACAATGAGCAGTTCTTC	CASSASAGGWYNEQFF
.	TRBV5-4	TRBD2	TRBJ2-1	TGTGCCAGCATGGGGACTAGCGGGGGGATACAGTTGAGGTACAATGAGCAGTTCTTC	CASMGTSGGIQLRYNEQFF
.	TRBV5-4	.	TRBJ1-4	TGTGCCAGCAGCTTGACCCCTCTTGAAAAACTGTTTTTT	CASSLTPLEKLFF
.	TRBV6-2/TRBV6-3	TRBD1	TRBJ1-3	TGTGCCAGCAGCAAGACAGGGACTGGAAACACCATATATTTT	CASSKTGTGNTIYF
.	TRBV5-6	.	TRBJ2-3	TGTGCCAGCAGCTTGGTCCACCGGTCTAGCACAGATACGCAGTATTTT	CASSLVHRSSTDTQYF
.	TRBV2	TRBD1	TRBJ1-4	TGTGCCAGCAGTGAAGCGGGACAGTCCAATGAAAAACTGTTTTTT	CASSEAGQSNEKLFF
.	TRBV10-3	TRBD1	TRBJ2-1	TGTGCCATCAGTGAGTCCGACAGGGCCTCCAATGAGCAGTTCTTC	CAISESDRASNEQFF
.	TRBV27	TRBD2	TRBJ2-1	TGTGCCAGCAGTTTAGTACTAGCGGGAGAACACGATGAGCAGTTCTTC	CASSLVLAGEHDEQFF
.	TRBV12-5	TRBD2	TRBJ2-2	TGTGCTAGTGGTTCGATACTCGGTGGCGGGGGCACCGGGGAGCTGTTTTTT	CASGSILGGGGTGELFF
.	TRBV6-5	.	TRBJ1-5	TGTGCCAGCAGTTACTCACCGCAAGCAAATCAGCCCCAGCATTTT	CASSYSPQANQPQHF
.	TRBV3-1/TRBV3-2	.	TRBJ2-7	TGTGCCAGCAGCCAGAGGGGGGCGAGCTACGAGCAGTACTTC	CASSQRGASYEQYF